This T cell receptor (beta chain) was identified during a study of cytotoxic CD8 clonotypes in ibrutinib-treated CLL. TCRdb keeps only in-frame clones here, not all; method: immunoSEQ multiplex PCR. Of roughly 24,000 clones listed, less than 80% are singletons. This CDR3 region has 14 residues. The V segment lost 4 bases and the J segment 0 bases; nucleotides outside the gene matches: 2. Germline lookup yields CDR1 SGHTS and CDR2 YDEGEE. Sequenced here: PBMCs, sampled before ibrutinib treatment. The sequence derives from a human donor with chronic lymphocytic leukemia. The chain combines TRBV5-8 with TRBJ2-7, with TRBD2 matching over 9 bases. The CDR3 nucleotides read TGTGCCAGCAGCCGTAGCGGGAGCTCCTACGAGCAGTACTTC. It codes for CASSRSGSSYEQYF.